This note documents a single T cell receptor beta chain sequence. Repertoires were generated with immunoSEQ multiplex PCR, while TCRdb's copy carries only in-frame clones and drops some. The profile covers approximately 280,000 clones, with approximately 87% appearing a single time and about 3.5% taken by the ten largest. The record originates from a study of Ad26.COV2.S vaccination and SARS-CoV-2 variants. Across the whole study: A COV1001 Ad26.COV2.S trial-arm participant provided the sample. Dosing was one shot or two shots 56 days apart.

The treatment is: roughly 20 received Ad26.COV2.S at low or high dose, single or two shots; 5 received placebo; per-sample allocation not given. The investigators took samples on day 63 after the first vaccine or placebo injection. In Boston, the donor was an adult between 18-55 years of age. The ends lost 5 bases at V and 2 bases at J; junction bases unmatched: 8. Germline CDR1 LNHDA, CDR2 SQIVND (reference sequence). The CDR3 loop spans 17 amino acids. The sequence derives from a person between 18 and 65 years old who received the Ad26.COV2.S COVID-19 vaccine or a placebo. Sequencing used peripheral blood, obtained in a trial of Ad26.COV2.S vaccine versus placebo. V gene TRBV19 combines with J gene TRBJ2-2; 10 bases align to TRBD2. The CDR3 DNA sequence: TGTGCCAGTAGTCCCGAACTAGCGGGACAAAACACCGGGGAGCTGTTTTTT. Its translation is CASSPELAGQNTGELFF. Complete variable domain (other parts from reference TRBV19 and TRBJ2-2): DGGITQSPKYLFRKEGQNVTLSCEQNLNHDAMYWYRQDPGQGLRLIYYSQIVNDFQKGDIAEGYSVSREKKESFPLTVTSAQKNPTAFYLCASSPELAGQNTGELFFGEGSRLTVL.